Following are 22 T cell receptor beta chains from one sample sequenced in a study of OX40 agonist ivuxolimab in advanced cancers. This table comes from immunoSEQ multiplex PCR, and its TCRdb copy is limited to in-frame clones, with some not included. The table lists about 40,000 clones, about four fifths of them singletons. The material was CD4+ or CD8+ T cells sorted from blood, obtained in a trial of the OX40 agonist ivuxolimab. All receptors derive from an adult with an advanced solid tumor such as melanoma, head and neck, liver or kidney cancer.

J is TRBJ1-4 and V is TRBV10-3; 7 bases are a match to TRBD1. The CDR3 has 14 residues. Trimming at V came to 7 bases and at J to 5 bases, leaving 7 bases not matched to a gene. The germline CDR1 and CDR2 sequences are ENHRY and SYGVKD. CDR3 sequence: CAIKGGTDNEKLFF. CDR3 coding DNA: TGTGCCATCAAGGGAGGGACAGACAATGAAAAACTGTTTTTT.

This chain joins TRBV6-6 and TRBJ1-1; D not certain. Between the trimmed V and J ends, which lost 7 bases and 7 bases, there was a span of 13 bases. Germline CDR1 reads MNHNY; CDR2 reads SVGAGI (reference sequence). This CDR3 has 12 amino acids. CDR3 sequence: CASTPTSVEAFF. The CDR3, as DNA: TGTGCCAGCACCCCGACGTCAGTTGAAGCTTTCTTT.

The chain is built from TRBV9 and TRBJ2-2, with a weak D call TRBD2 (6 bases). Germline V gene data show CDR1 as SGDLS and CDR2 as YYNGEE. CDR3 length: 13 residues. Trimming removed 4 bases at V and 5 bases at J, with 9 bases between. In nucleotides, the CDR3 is TGTGCCAGCAGCACCCGGGGGACCGGGGAGCTGTTTTTT. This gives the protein CASSTRGTGELFF.

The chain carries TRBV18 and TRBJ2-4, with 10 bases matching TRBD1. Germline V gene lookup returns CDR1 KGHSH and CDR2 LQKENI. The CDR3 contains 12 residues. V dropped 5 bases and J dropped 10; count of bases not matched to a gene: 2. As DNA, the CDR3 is TGTGCCAGCTCAGCGGGACAGGGGATTCAGTACTTC. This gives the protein CASSAGQGIQYF.

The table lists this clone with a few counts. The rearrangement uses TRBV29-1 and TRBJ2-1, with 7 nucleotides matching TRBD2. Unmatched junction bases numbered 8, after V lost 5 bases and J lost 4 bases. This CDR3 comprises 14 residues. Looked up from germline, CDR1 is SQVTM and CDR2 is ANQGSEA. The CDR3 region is CSVMTSQPYNEQFF. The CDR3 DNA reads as TGCAGCGTTATGACTAGCCAACCTTACAATGAGCAGTTCTTC.

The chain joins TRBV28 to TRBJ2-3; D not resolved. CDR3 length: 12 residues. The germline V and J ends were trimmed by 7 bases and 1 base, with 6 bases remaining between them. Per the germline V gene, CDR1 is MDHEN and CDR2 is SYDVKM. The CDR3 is CASNRGTDTQYF. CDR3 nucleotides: TGTGCCAGCAATAGGGGCACAGATACGCAGTATTTT.

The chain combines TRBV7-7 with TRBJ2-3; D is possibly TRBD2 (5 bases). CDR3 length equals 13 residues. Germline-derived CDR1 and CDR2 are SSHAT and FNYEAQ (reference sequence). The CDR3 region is CASRGRVTDTQYF. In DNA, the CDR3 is TGTGCTAGCCGGGGAAGGGTAACAGATACGCAGTATTTT.

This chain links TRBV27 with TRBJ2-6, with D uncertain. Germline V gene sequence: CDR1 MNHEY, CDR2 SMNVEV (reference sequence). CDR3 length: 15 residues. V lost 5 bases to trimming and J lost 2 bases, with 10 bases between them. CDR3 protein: CASSPPRPGANVLTF. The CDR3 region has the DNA TGTGCCAGCAGTCCACCTCGTCCTGGGGCCAACGTCCTGACTTTC.

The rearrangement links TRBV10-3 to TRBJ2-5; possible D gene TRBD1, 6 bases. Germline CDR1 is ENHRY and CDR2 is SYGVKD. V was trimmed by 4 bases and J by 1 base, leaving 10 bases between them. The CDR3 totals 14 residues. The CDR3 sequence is CAISGTATQETQYF. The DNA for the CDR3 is TGTGCCATCAGTGGGACAGCGACCCAAGAGACCCAGTACTTC.

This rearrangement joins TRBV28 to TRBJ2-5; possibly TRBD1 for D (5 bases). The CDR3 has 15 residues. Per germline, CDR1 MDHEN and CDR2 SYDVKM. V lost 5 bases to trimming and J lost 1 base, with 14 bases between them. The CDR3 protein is CASSPQAPVQETQYF. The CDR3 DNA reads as TGTGCCAGCAGTCCACAGGCGCCAGTCCAAGAGACCCAGTACTTC.

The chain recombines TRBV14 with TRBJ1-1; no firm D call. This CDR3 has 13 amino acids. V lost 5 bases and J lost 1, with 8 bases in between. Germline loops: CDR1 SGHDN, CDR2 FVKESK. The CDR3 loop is CASSRKENTEAFF. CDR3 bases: TGTGCCAGCAGCAGAAAAGAGAACACTGAAGCTTTCTTT. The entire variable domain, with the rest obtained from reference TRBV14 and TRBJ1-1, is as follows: EAGVTQFPSHSVIEKGQTVTLRCDPISGHDNLYWYRRVMGKEIKFLLHFVKESKQDESGMPNNRFLAERTGGTYSTLKVQPAELEDSGVYFCASSRKENTEAFFGQGTRLTVV.

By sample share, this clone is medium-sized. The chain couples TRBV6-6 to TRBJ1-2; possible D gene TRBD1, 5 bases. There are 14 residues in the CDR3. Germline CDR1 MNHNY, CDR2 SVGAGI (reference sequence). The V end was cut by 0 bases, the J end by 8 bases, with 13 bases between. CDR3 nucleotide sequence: TGTGCCAGCAGTTACTCGGGGACCTCGACGGGCTACACCTTC. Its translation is CASSYSGTSTGYTF.

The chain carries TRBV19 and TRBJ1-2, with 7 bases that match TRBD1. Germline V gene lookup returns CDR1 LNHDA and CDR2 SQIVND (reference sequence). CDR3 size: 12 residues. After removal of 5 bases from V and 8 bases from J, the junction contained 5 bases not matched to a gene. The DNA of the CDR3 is TGTGCCAGTAGTCCAGGGGGAGGAGGCTACACCTTC. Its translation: CASSPGGGGYTF.

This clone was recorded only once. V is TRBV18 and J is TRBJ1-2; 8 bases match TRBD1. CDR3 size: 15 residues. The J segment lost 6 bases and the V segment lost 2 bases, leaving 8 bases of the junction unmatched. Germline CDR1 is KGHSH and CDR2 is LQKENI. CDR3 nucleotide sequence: TGTGCCAGCTCACCATGGGAGAGGGACAGGCATGGCTACACCTTC. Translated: CASSPWERDRHGYTF.

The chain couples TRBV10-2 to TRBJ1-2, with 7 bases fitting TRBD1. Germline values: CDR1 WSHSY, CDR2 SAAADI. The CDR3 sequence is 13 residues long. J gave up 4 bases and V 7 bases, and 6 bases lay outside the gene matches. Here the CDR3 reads CASNNRGTYGYTF. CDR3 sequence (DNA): TGCGCCAGCAATAACAGGGGTACCTATGGCTACACCTTC.

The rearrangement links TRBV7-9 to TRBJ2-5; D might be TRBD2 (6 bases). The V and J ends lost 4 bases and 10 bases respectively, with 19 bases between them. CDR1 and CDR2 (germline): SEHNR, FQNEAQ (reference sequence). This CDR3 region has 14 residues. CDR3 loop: CASSSRALLGGQYF. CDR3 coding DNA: TGTGCCAGCAGCTCTCGGGCCCTGCTGGGGGGCCAGTACTTC.

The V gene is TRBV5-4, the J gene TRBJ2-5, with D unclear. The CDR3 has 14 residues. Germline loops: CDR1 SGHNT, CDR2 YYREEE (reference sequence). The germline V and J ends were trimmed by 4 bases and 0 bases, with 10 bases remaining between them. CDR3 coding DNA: TGTGCCAGCAGCACGCCGCATAACCAAGAGACCCAGTACTTC. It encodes CASSTPHNQETQYF.

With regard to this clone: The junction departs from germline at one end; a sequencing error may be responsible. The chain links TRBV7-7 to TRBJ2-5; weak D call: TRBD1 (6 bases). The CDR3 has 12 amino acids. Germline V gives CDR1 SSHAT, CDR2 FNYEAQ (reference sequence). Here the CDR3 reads CASSPGAETQYF. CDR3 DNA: TGTGCTAGCAGCCCAGGGGCGGAGACCCAGTACTTC.

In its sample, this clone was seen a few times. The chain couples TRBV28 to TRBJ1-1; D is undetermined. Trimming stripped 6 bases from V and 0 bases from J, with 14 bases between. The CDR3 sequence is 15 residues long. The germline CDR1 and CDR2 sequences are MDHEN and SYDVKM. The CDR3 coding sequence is TGTGCCAGCAGGGATCGACTGGGTGTGAACACTGAAGCTTTCTTT. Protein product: CASRDRLGVNTEAFF.

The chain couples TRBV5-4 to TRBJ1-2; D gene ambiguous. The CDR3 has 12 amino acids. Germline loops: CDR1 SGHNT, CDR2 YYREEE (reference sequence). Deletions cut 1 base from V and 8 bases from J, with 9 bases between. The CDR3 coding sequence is TGTGCCAGCAGCTTGCTCGGTGGCGGCTACACCTTC. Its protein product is CASSLLGGGYTF.

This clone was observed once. The CDR3 is CASSQNGIRQFF. The CDR3 nucleotides read TGTGCCAGCAGTCAGAACGGGATTAGGCAGTTCTTC. The rearrangement joins TRBV11-2 to TRBJ2-1; a weak D match, TRBD2 (5 bases). This CDR3 is built from 12 residues. V was shortened by 6 bases and J by 12 bases, with 15 bases between the two germline ends. Germline CDR1 reads SGHAT; CDR2 reads FQNNGV.

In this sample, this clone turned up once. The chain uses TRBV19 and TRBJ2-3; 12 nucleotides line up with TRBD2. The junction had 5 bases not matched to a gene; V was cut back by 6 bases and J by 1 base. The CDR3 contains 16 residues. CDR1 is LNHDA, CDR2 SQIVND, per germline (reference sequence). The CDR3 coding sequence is TGTGCCAGTAGGCTAGCGGGAGGGCCGGGCACAGATACGCAGTATTTT. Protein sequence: CASRLAGGPGTDTQYF.